Below are 13 T cell receptor beta chains sequenced from a single sample in a study of blood T cell repertoires in COVID-19 (dated by TCRdb to 2020 to 2021). The library was prepared using the immunoSEQ multiplex PCR assay. In TCRdb, the immuneACCESS table is reduced to in-frame sequences with V and J assigned. These tables do not hold every clone; where another copy was compared, an unresolved V gene accounts for under half, and the others remain unexplained. In all, the sample holds around 450,000 clones, and roughly 91% of those were seen once. In total, the top ten clones hold under 0.7% of the sample. Sequencing input: PBMCs or T cells enriched from blood (not recorded which). The source of these receptors is a man younger than 30 who had recovered from COVID-19.

The chain joins TRBV6-1 to TRBJ2-7; D is undetermined. The CDR3 spans 13 residues. CDR1 is MNHNS and CDR2 is SASEGT in the germline V gene. Trimming cost V 1 base and J 3 bases, with 7 bases left between them. The CDR3 loop is CASSEGVIYEQYF. For the CDR3, the DNA is TGTGCCAGCAGTGAAGGTGTCATCTACGAGCAGTACTTC.

CDR3 sequence: CASSRDTGELFF. CDR3 DNA: TGTGCCAGCAGTCGAGACACCGGGGAGCTGTTTTTT. The chain employs TRBV5-5 and TRBJ2-2, with D unclear. The CDR3 runs to 12 residues. Germline V lookup: CDR1 SGHKS, CDR2 YYEKEE (reference sequence). Trimming took 5 bases from V and 3 from J, leaving 5 bases between them.

The chain links TRBV5-1 to TRBJ1-1; 7 nucleotides line up with TRBD1. The junction had 5 bases not matched to a gene; V was cut back by 7 bases and J by 2 bases. The germline V gene has CDR1 SGHRS and CDR2 YFSETQ. This CDR3 has 13 residues. The CDR3 sequence: CASQGTVNTEAFF. CDR3 in DNA: TGCGCCAGCCAAGGGACAGTTAACACTGAAGCTTTCTTT.

The chain joins TRBV11-3 to TRBJ1-2; D is unclear. CDR3 length: 15 residues. Germline V gene lookup returns CDR1 SGHNT and CDR2 YENEEA. V dropped 3 bases and J dropped 7 bases, with 18 bases sitting between them. CDR3 DNA sequence: TGTGCCAGCAGCTTTGGTGGGGAGATTCACGGTGGCTACACCTTC. This sequence encodes CASSFGGEIHGGYTF.

V and J are TRBV10-2 and TRBJ1-1, with D unclear. Germline CDR1 and CDR2: WSHSY and SAAADI. The CDR3 has 15 amino acids. Trimming cost V 2 bases and J 5 bases, with 15 bases left between them. DNA of the CDR3: TGCGCCAGCAGTGAGACTAGGGTGAAGAAGACTGAAGCTTTCTTT. This translates into CASSETRVKKTEAFF.

The V call is TRBV2, the J call TRBJ1-6, with 9 bases that match TRBD1. J gave up 5 bases and V 2 bases, and 1 base lay outside the gene matches. The CDR3 has 15 residues. CDR1 is SNHLY, CDR2 FYNNEI, per germline. CDR3 coding DNA: TGTGCCAGCAGTGAACGGACAGGGGATAATTCACCCCTCCACTTT. It translates to CASSERTGDNSPLHF.

This chain links TRBV3-1 (or the pseudogene TRBV3-2) with TRBJ2-7, with 7 bases that match TRBD2. Germline loops: CDR1 LGHDT, CDR2 YNNKEL (reference sequence). This CDR3 contains 18 residues. V shed 1 base, J shed 4 bases, and the junction held 16 bases outside the gene matches. The CDR3 spells CASSQVFRPSGNGYEQYF. The CDR3 DNA reads TGTGCCAGCAGCCAAGTTTTTCGGCCGAGCGGGAACGGGTACGAGCAGTACTTC.

J is TRBJ2-2 and V is TRBV7-8; the match to TRBD2 covers 7 bases. The germline V gene encodes CDR1 SGHVS and CDR2 FQNEAQ. The trim removed 6 bases at V and 4 bases at J, leaving 11 bases unmatched. The CDR3 covers 16 residues. The CDR3 sequence is CASRQRRGEGTGELFF. The CDR3 DNA is TGTGCCAGCAGACAGAGACGGGGGGAGGGCACCGGGGAGCTGTTTTTT. Filled out from reference TRBV7-8 and TRBJ2-2, the complete variable domain reads GAGVSQSPRYKVAKRGQDVALRCDPISGHVSLFWYQQALGQGPEFLTYFQNEAQLDKSGLPSDRFFAERPEGSVSTLKIQRTQQEDSAVYLCASRQRRGEGTGELFFGEGSRLTVL.

The CDR3 protein is CASSQDWVLGGIDEQYF. CDR3 DNA sequence: TGTGCCAGCAGCCAAGATTGGGTTCTTGGGGGGATCGACGAGCAGTACTTC. The chain carries TRBV14 and TRBJ2-7, with a weak D call TRBD2 (6 bases). The CDR3 length is 17 residues. Germline V CDR1 and CDR2: SGHDN, FVKESK. V was cut by 0 bases and J by 5 bases, with 20 bases left in between. The entire variable domain, with the rest obtained from reference TRBV14 and TRBJ2-7, is as follows: EAGVTQFPSHSVIEKGQTVTLRCDPISGHDNLYWYRRVMGKEIKFLLHFVKESKQDESGMPNNRFLAERTGGTYSTLKVQPAELEDSGVYFCASSQDWVLGGIDEQYFGPGTRLTVT.

The gene calls are TRBV27 and TRBJ2-1, with D possibly matching TRBD1 (6 bases). This CDR3 is built from 15 residues. The germline gives CDR1 MNHEY, CDR2 SMNVEV (reference sequence). The V end lost 6 bases, the J end lost 0 bases, and 12 bases lay between the germline ends. In DNA form, the CDR3 reads TGTGCCAGCAGAATCCGAGGGGGCTCCTACAATGAGCAGTTCTTC. Translation gives CASRIRGGSYNEQFF.

The table lists this clone with a few counts. The chain is built from TRBV12-5 and TRBJ1-2; no clear D gene. The ends were cut back, 2 bases at V and 4 bases at J, with 8 bases in the middle. Looked up from germline, CDR1 is LGHNT and CDR2 is FRNRAP. CDR3 length: 13 residues. CDR3 in amino acids: CASGLRFPYGYTF. The CDR3 region has the DNA TGTGCTAGTGGTTTGCGGTTCCCCTATGGCTACACCTTC. Variable domain in full (rest from reference TRBV12-5 and TRBJ1-2): DARVTQTPRHKVTEMGQEVTMRCQPILGHNTVFWYRQTMMQGLELLAYFRNRAPLDDSGMPKDRFSAEMPDATLATLKIQPSEPRDSAVYFCASGLRFPYGYTFGSGTRLTVV.

The genes are TRBV2 and TRBJ2-5, with D perhaps TRBD1 (6 bases). Germline lookup yields CDR1 SNHLY and CDR2 FYNNEI. Trimming pared 9 bases from V and 5 bases from J, leaving 10 bases between. The CDR3 sequence is 11 residues long. This chain's CDR3 is CASQGQETQYF. The CDR3 nucleotides are TGTGCCAGTCAGGGGCAGGAGACCCAGTACTTC.

V and J are TRBV6-5 and TRBJ2-1; TRBD2 aligns across 8 bases. Per germline, CDR1 MNHEY and CDR2 SVGAGI. The CDR3 is 16 amino acids. V lost 3 bases, J lost 9 bases, and 13 bases stayed unmatched. The CDR3 region is CASSYGAGGIGSEQFF. CDR3 in DNA: TGTGCCAGCAGTTATGGCGCGGGAGGTATTGGCAGTGAGCAGTTCTTC.